The 11 T cell receptor beta chains below were found in one sample sequenced in a study of tumor-infiltrating lymphocytes in primary liver carcinoma. Bulk tissue was left unsorted, and RNA and DNA were co-extracted from roughly 20-30 mg of it. cDNA specific to TCR beta was made from approximately 0.55 ug of total RNA, with a constant-region primer employed for priming. Three-round nested multiplex PCR performed with slightly modified ARM-PCR produced the TCR beta libraries. It was with TRBV1-TRBV30 forward primers and a C-beta reverse primer that the first two PCR rounds were run, at roughly 11 cycles each. In TCRdb, the multiplex PCR reads were re-called with MiXCR into one record per CDR3 protein. The data show approximately 47,000 distinct CDR3 sequences, 70% to 85% seen once. Sequenced: liver tumor tissue from sampling region 3. Subset here: tumor region T3, left-lateral pole. These TCRs come from a middle-aged man with primary liver carcinoma and hepatitis B virus infection.

This clonotype was detected only a few times. This may be a read error, as it is one base from a much larger clone. Since the CDR3 does not end with the conserved phenylalanine or tryptophan, this likely comes from a read error. This chain connects TRBV5-1 to TRBJ2-6, with 8 bases matching TRBD1. The CDR3 extends over 18 amino acids. J gave up 0 bases and V 1 base, and 6 bases lay outside the gene matches. Germline assignment: CDR1 SGHRS and CDR2 YFSETQ. The CDR3 DNA reads TGCGCCAGCAGCTTGCAGGCAGGGGGCTACTCTGGGGCCAACGTCCTGACTTCC. As protein: CASSLQAGGYSGANVLTS.

As for this clonotype: The junction does not match germline at one end; this may be a read error. This rearrangement joins TRBV10-1 to TRBJ2-2; tentatively, D is TRBD2 (6 bases). This CDR3 region has 15 residues. Germline assignment: CDR1 WNHNN and CDR2 SYGVQD (reference sequence). CDR3 in amino acids: CASNEGGTNTGGLFF. The CDR3 nucleotides read TGCGCCAGCAATGAAGGCGGGACGAACACCGGGGGGCTGTTTTTT.

Remarks on this clonotype: A much larger clonotype is one base distant, so this may be a read error. J is TRBJ1-5 and V is TRBV28; D remains unclear. Germline CDR1 MDHEN, CDR2 SYDVKM. CDR3 length: 13 amino acids. The CDR3 DNA reads as TGTGCCGGCAGTTTGGCCGTCAAACAGCCCCAGCATTTT. Translated: CAGSLAVKQPQHF. Full variable domain (remainder filled in from reference TRBV28 and TRBJ1-5): DVKVTQSSRYLVKRTGEKVFLECVQDMDHENMFWYRQDPGLGLRLIYFSYDVKMKEKGDIPEGYSVSREKKERFSLILESASTNQTSMYLCAGSLAVKQPQHFGDGTRLSIL.

The J gene is TRBJ1-6, the V gene TRBV6-1; D gene ambiguous. Germline assignment: CDR1 MNHNS and CDR2 SASEGT. The V and J ends lost 7 bases and 8 bases respectively, with 12 bases between them. This CDR3 region has 13 residues. CDR3 nucleotides: TGTGCCAGCAACATGGATTATGATTCACCCCTCCACTTT. Its translation is CASNMDYDSPLHF.

This clonotype occurred a few times. This rearrangement joins TRBV5-1 to TRBJ2-7; 7 positions match TRBD1. The CDR3 loop spans 17 amino acids. Germline lookup yields CDR1 SGHRS and CDR2 YFSETQ. With 0 bases clipped from V and 3 bases from J, the junction kept 12 bases outside the gene matches. This CDR3 reads CASSLGEGRDRHYEQYF. CDR3 DNA sequence: TGCGCCAGCAGCTTGGGCGAAGGACGGGACAGACACTACGAGCAGTACTTC.

As concerns this clonotype: The conserved phenylalanine or tryptophan is not found at the CDR3 terminus, so this likely reflects a read error. The chain uses TRBV6-2 or TRBV6-3 and TRBJ2-7; D is uncertain. V was clipped by 0 bases and J by 3 bases, with 3 bases between them. The CDR3 length is 12 residues. Per germline, CDR1 MNHEY and CDR2 SVGEGT. DNA of the CDR3: TGTGCCAGCAGTTACTCGGTCTACGAGCAGTACTCC. This gives the protein CASSYSVYEQYS.

Concerning this clonotype itself: The junction shows a germline mismatch at one end, possibly a read error. This CDR3 is CASSSEGNYGYTF. In DNA form, the CDR3 reads TGTGCTAGCAGCTCGGAGGGGAACTATGGCTACACCTTC. This chain joins TRBV11-2 and TRBJ1-2; D may be TRBD1 (5 bases). CDR1 and CDR2 (germline): SGHAT, FQNNGV. The CDR3 covers 13 residues.

For this clonotype: In this CDR3 the conserved last residue, phenylalanine or tryptophan, is missing, so a read error is likely. CDR3 coding DNA: TGTGCCAACAGCATCCAGACAGGGGGCGGGGAGCTGTTTTCT. Its protein product is CANSIQTGGGELFS. The chain employs TRBV11-2 and TRBJ2-2, with 9 bases that match TRBD1. This CDR3 has 14 residues. In germline, CDR1 is SGHAT, CDR2 FQNNGV.

The rearrangement links TRBV2 to TRBJ2-1; no firm D call. Germline CDR1 and CDR2: SNHLY and FYNNEI. V was cut by 3 bases and J by 0 bases, with 12 bases left in between. The CDR3 covers 16 residues. CDR3: CASSDPAWSSYNEQFF. In DNA form, the CDR3 reads TGTGCCAGCAGTGACCCGGCCTGGAGCTCCTACAATGAGCAGTTCTTC. Complete variable domain (other parts from reference TRBV2 and TRBJ2-1): EPEVTQTPSHQVTQMGQEVILRCVPISNHLYFYWYRQILGQKVEFLVSFYNNEISEKSEIFDDQFSVERPDGSNFTLKIRSTKLEDSAMYFCASSDPAWSSYNEQFFGPGTRLTVL.

Comment on this clonotype: The conserved closing phenylalanine or tryptophan is absent in this CDR3, likely reflecting a read error. The CDR3 loop is CASSSRLVEISSGANVLTI. The DNA for the CDR3 is TGTGCCAGCAGCTCGAGACTAGTGGAGATTAGCTCTGGGGCCAACGTCCTGACTATC. The rearrangement links TRBV5-5 to TRBJ2-6; tentative D call: TRBD2 (6 bases). Trimming removed 3 bases at V and 0 bases at J, with 19 bases between. CDR1 and CDR2 from the germline V gene are SGHKS and YYEKEE (reference sequence). This CDR3 contains 19 residues.

This clonotype has just a few counts. A read error may be the cause here, since a much bigger clone is one base away. V gene TRBV6-1 combines with J gene TRBJ2-1, with TRBD1 identical over 9 bases. In germline, CDR1 is MNHNS, CDR2 SASEGT. The CDR3 has 13 residues. Written as DNA, the CDR3 is TGTGCCAGCGGACAGGGGACCTACAATGAGCAGCTCTTC. It codes for CASGQGTYNEQLF.